This TCR beta chain came from a study of blood T cell repertoires in COVID-19. The V gene lost 0 bases and the J gene lost 0 bases, with 5 bases spanning the gap. The CDR3 has 15 amino acids. Germline CDR1 reads SEHNR; CDR2 reads FQNEAQ (reference sequence). Profiling relied on immunoSEQ multiplex PCR, and the TCRdb table lists in-frame clones only, not all of them. The sample yields about 160,000 clones, roughly 85% seen once. The gene calls are TRBV7-9 and TRBJ1-4; D gene unclear. The sample taken for sequencing was peripheral blood. The TCR originated in a woman in her 50s with COVID-19, enrolled during active disease. The CDR3 loop is CASSLAGATNEKLFF. CDR3 bases: TGTGCCAGCAGCTTAGCGGGAGCAACTAATGAAAAACTGTTTTTT.